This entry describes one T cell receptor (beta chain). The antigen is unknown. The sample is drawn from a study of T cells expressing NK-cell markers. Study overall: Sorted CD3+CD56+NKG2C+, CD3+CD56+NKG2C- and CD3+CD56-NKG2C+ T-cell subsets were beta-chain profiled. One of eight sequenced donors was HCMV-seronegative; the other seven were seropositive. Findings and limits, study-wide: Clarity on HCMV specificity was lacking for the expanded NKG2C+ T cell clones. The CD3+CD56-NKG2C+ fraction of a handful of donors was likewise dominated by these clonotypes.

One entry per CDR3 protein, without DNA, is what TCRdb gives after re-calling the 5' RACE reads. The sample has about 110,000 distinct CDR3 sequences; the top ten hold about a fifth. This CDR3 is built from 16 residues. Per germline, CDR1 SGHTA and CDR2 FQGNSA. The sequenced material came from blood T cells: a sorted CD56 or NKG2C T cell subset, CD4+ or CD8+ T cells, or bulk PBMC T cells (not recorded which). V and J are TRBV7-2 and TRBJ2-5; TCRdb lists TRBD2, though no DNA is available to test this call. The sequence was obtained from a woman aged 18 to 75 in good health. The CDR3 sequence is CASSLGLRVNQETQYF. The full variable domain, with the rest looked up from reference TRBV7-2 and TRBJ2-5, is GAGVSQSPSNKVTEKGKDVELRCDPISGHTALYWYRQSLGQGLEFLIYFQGNSAPDKSGLPSDRFSAERTGGSVSTLTIQRTQQEDSAVYLCASSLGLRVNQETQYFGPGTRLLVL.